In its sample, the clone carrying this T cell receptor (beta chain) was seen once. What it binds is unknown. The CDR3 extends over 12 amino acids. Germline loops: CDR1 SQVTM, CDR2 ANQGSEA. The germline V and J ends were trimmed by 6 bases and 2 bases, with 10 bases remaining between them. These data come from a study of cytomegalovirus exposure and HLA in healthy donors. The study, taken as a whole, reports: What a later analysis showed was that several of the most significant clusters appeared linked to common viral pathogens. V segments that were indistinguishable, TRBV6-2 and TRBV6-3 among them, were omitted from analysis. Per a prior analysis, the majority of TCR beta V segments were productive roughly 90% or roughly 30% of the time.

The PCR made use of 60 Vbeta and 13 Jbeta primers. Using immunoSEQ multiplex PCR, the repertoire was profiled, and TCRdb retains in-frame clones only, with some absent. The sample carries approximately 150,000 clones, 63% recorded once. The source is a woman aged 60 to 75 in good health and CMV-seropositive. This chain joins TRBV29-1 and TRBJ1-1; D is uncertain. The sequenced material came from PBMCs. The CDR3, as DNA: TGCAGCGTCGCATCTATTAACACTGAAGCTTTCTTT. This encodes CSVASINTEAFF.